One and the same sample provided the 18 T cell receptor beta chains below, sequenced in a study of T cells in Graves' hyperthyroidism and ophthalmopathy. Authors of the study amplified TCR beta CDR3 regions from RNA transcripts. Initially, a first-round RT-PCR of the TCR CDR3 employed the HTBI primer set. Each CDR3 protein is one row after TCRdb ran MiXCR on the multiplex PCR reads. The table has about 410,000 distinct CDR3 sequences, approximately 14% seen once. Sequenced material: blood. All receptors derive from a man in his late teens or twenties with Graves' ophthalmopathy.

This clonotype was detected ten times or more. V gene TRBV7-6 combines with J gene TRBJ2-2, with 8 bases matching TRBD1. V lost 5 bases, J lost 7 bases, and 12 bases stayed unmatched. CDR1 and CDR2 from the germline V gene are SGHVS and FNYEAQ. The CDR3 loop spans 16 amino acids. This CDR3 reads CASSADRGRGSGELFF. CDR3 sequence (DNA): TGTGCCAGCAGCGCTGACAGGGGAAGAGGTAGCGGGGAGCTGTTTTTT.

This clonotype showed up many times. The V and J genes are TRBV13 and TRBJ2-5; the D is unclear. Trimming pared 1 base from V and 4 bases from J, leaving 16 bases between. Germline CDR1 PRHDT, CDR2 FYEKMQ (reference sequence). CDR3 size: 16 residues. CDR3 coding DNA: TGTGCCAGCAGCTTAGTGGGTTTGGGCTCTCCAGAGACCCAGTACTTC. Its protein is CASSLVGLGSPETQYF.

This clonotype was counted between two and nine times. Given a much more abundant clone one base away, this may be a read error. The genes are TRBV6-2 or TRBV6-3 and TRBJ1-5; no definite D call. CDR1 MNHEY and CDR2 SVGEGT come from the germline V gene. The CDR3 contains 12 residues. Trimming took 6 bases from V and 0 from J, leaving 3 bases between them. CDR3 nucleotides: TGTGCCAGCAGGACTAGCAATCAGCCCCAGCATTTT. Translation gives CASRTSNQPQHF.

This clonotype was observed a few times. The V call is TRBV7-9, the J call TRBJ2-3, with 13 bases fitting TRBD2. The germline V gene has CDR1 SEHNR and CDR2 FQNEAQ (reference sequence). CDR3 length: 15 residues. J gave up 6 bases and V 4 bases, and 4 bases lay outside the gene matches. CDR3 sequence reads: CASSWTSGSSDTQYF. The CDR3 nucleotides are TGTGCCAGCAGCTGGACTAGCGGGAGCTCGGATACGCAGTATTTT.

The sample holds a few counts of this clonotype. In DNA form, the CDR3 reads TGTGCCAGTAGTATGACAGGGGGCAATCAGCCCCAGCATTTT. Residues: CASSMTGGNQPQHF. The chain links TRBV19 to TRBJ1-5; 8 nucleotides align to TRBD1. The trim removed 3 bases at V and 2 bases at J, leaving 0 bases unmatched. This CDR3 region has 14 residues. Germline loops: CDR1 LNHDA, CDR2 SQIVND (reference sequence).

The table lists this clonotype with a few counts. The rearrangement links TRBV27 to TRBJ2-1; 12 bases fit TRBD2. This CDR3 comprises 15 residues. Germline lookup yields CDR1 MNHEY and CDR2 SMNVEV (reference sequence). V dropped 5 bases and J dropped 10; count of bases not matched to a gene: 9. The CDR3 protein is CASSLTSGGLLEQFF. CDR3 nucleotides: TGTGCCAGCAGTCTGACTAGCGGGGGACTTTTAGAGCAGTTCTTC.

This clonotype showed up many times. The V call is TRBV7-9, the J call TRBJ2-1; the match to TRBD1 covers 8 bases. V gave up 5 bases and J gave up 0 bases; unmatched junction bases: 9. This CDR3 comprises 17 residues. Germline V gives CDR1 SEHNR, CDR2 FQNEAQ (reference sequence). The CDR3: CASSRPRQGLSYNEQFF. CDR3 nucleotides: TGTGCCAGCAGCCGACCTAGACAGGGGCTCTCCTACAATGAGCAGTTCTTC.

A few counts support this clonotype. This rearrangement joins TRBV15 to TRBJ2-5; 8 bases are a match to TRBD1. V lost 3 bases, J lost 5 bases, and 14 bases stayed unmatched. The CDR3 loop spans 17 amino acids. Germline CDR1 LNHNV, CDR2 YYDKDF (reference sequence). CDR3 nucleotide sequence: TGTGCCACCAGCAGTTACCGGACAGGGAGAGGCCGCGAGACCCAGTACTTC. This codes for CATSSYRTGRGRETQYF.

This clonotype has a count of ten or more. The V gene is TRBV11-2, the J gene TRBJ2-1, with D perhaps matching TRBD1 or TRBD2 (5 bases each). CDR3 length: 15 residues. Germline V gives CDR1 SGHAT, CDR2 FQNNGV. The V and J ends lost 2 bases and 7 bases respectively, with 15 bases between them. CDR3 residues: CASSLYFREPNEQFF. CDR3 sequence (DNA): TGTGCCAGCAGCTTATATTTCAGGGAGCCGAATGAGCAGTTCTTC.

The CDR3 is CAIKTELAGGWNTQYF. The CDR3 DNA reads TGTGCCATCAAAACAGAACTAGCGGGGGGCTGGAATACGCAGTATTTT. V usage is TRBV10-3 and J usage is TRBJ2-3; the match to TRBD2 covers 12 bases. This CDR3 is built from 16 residues. The trim removed 7 bases at V and 7 bases at J, leaving 12 bases unmatched. The germline gives CDR1 ENHRY, CDR2 SYGVKD.

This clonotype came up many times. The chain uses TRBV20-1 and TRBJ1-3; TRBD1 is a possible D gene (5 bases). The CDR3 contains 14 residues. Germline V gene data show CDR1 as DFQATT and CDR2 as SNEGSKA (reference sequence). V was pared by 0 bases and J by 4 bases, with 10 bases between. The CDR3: CSARDGTWGNTIYF. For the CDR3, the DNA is TGCAGTGCTAGAGACGGGACCTGGGGAAACACCATATATTTT.

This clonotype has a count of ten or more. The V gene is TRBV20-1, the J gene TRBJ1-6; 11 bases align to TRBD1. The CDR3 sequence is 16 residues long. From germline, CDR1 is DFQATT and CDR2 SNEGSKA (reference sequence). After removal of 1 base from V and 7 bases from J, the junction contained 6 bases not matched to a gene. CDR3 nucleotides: TGCAGTGCTAGAGGGACAGGGGGCGCGTGGAATTCACCCCTCCACTTT. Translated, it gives CSARGTGGAWNSPLHF.

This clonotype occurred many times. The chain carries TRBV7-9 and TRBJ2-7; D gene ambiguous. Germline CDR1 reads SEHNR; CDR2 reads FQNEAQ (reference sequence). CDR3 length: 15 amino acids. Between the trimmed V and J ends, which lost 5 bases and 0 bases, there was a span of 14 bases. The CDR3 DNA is TGTGCCAGCAGCAGTGTCGGAGAGCCCTCCTACGAGCAGTACTTC. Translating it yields CASSSVGEPSYEQYF.

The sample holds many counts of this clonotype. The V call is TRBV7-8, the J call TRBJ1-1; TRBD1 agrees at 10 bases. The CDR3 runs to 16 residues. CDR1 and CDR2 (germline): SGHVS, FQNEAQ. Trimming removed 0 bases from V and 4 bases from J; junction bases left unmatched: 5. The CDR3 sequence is CASSLAGTGDTTEAFF. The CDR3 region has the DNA TGTGCCAGCAGCTTAGCGGGGACAGGGGATACCACTGAAGCTTTCTTT.

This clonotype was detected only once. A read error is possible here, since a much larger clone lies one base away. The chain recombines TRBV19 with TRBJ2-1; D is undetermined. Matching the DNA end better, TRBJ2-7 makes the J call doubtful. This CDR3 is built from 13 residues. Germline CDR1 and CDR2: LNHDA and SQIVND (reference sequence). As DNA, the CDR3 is TGTGCCAGTAGACCGAAATCCTACAATGAGCAGTACTTC. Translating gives CASRPKSYNEQYF.

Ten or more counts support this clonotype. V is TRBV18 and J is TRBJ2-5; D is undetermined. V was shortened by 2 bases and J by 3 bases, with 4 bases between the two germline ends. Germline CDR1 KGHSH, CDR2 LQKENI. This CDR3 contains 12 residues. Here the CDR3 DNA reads TGTGCCAGCTCACCAAGGGAAGAGACCCAGTACTTC. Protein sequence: CASSPREETQYF.

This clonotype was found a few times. The CDR3 coding sequence is TGTGCCAGCACCCCAAGGGAGGGACCTCAAGAGACCCAGTACTTC. Protein: CASTPREGPQETQYF. The chain recombines TRBV7-9 with TRBJ2-5; TRBD2 matches at 7 bases. CDR1 is SEHNR and CDR2 is FQNEAQ in the germline V gene (reference sequence). Trimming at V came to 7 bases and at J to 2 bases, leaving 10 bases not matched to a gene. The CDR3 consists of 15 residues.

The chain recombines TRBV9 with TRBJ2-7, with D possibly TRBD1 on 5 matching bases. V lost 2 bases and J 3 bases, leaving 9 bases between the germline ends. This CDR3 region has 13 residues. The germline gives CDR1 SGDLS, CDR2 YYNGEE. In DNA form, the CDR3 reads TGTGCCAGCAGCGTGGGGCAGGTCTACGAGCAGTACTTC. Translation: CASSVGQVYEQYF.